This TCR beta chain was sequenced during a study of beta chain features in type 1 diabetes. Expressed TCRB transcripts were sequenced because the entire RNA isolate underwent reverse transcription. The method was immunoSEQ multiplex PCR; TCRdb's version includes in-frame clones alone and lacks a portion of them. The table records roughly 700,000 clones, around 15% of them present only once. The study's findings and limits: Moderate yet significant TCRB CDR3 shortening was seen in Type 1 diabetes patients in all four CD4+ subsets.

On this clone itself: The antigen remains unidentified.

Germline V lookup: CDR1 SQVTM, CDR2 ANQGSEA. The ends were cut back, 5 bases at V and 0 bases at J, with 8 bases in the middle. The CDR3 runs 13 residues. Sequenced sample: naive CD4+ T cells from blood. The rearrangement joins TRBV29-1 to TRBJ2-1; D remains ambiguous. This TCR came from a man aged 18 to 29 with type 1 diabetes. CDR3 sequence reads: CSVSSSSYNEQFF. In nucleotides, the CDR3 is TGCAGCGTTAGCTCGAGCTCCTACAATGAGCAGTTCTTC.